The next 28 T cell receptor beta chains were all read from a single sample in a study of PD-1 blockade in classical Hodgkin lymphoma. Time point in this sample: newly diagnosed, previously untreated cHL patient sample. Magnetic negative selection isolated CD8+ T cells from thawed PBMCs. The method was immunoSEQ multiplex PCR; TCRdb's version includes in-frame clones alone and lacks a portion of them. The data show tens of thousands of clones, around 87% seen once. Sequencing was carried out using CD8+ T cells from blood. These receptors came from a human donor with classical Hodgkin lymphoma.

The chain is built from TRBV11-3 and TRBJ1-2, with D perhaps matching TRBD1 (6 bases). The V gene's germline CDR1 is SGHNT and CDR2 YENEEA. V gave up 3 bases and J gave up 6 bases, with 11 bases separating them. This CDR3 is built from 13 residues. CDR3 DNA sequence: TGTGCCAGCAGCTTGCCGAGGGGGGATGGCTACACCTTC. Residues: CASSLPRGDGYTF.

J is TRBJ1-1 and V is TRBV5-1, with TRBD1 as a possible D gene (5 bases). CDR3 size: 15 residues. Germline V gene data show CDR1 as SGHRS and CDR2 as YFSETQ. Trimming cost V 3 bases and J 3 bases, with 15 bases left between them. The CDR3 DNA reads TGCGCCAGCAGCTCACTACAGGTCCCCGACACTGAAGCTTTCTTT. The encoded protein is CASSSLQVPDTEAFF.

The chain joins TRBV30 to TRBJ2-7, with D tentatively TRBD2 (5 bases). Trimming removed 0 bases at V and 11 bases at J, with 14 bases between. This CDR3 has 12 residues. CDR1 GTSNPN and CDR2 SVGIG come from the germline V gene (reference sequence). CDR3 in amino acids: CAWSVYSAGEYF. The CDR3 DNA sequence: TGTGCCTGGAGTGTGTATTCCGCCGGGGAGTACTTC. The full variable domain, in which reference TRBV30 and TRBJ2-7 provide the parts outside the CDR3, is SQTIHQWPATLVQPVGSPLSLECTVEGTSNPNLYWYRQAAGRGLQLLFYSVGIGQISSEVPQNLSASRPQDRQFILSSKKLLLSDSGFYLCAWSVYSAGEYFGPGTRLTVT.

CDR3 sequence: CASSFRPGDTEAFF. Written as DNA, the CDR3 is TGCGCCAGCAGTTTCAGGCCCGGGGACACTGAAGCTTTCTTT. The V call is TRBV5-1, the J call TRBJ1-1; D gene unclear. The CDR3 length is 14 residues. CDR1 is SGHRS, CDR2 YFSETQ, per germline. V was cut by 5 bases and J by 3 bases, with 14 bases left in between.

The rearrangement links TRBV25-1 to TRBJ1-1, with D unresolved. The ends were cut back, 10 bases at V and 1 base at J, with 13 bases in the middle. The CDR3 spans 13 residues. Germline V lookup: CDR1 MGHDK, CDR2 SYGVNS. This CDR3 is CAIMEGPNTEAFF. CDR3 coding DNA: TGTGCCATCATGGAGGGCCCGAACACTGAAGCTTTCTTT.

The rearrangement joins TRBV5-4 to TRBJ2-5; the D is unclear. Trimming left V 4 bases short and J 5 bases short, with 18 bases between. CDR3 length equals 15 residues. Germline values: CDR1 SGHNT, CDR2 YYREEE (reference sequence). CDR3 nucleotides: TGTGCCAGCAGCCCGGTCGGGCCCTTAAGGGAGACCCAGTACTTC. Protein product: CASSPVGPLRETQYF.

The J gene is TRBJ2-1, the V gene TRBV4-2; D is uncertain. Germline V gene data show CDR1 as LGHNA and CDR2 as YNFKEQ. V was shortened by 0 bases and J by 7 bases, with 22 bases between the two germline ends. This CDR3 comprises 18 residues. In DNA, the CDR3 is TGTGCCAGCAGCCAAGATGGGGTAGGGATAGCAATGGTAAATGAGCAGTTCTTC. Translation: CASSQDGVGIAMVNEQFF.

The rearrangement joins TRBV6-5 to TRBJ1-2; TRBD1 aligns across 7 bases. Germline values: CDR1 MNHEY, CDR2 SVGAGI. V lost 5 bases and J lost 0; bases outside the gene matches: 6. This CDR3 has 15 amino acids. The CDR3 nucleotides are TGTGCCAGCAGTCCCGGGACAGCCGCTAACTATGGCTACACCTTC. Protein: CASSPGTAANYGYTF.

The rearrangement uses TRBV2 and TRBJ2-1; TRBD1 might be the D (5 bases). Germline CDR1 and CDR2: SNHLY and FYNNEI. The CDR3 contains 15 residues. Between the trimmed V and J ends, which lost 4 bases and 3 bases, there was a span of 13 bases. The CDR3 reads CASSGVGVNYNEQFF. The CDR3 DNA is TGTGCCAGCAGTGGGGTAGGGGTAAACTACAATGAGCAGTTCTTC.

The gene calls are TRBV19 and TRBJ1-5; D is unresolved. The CDR3 runs 15 residues. Germline V gene data show CDR1 as LNHDA and CDR2 as SQIVND (reference sequence). V was pared by 3 bases and J by 4 bases, with 13 bases between. CDR3 in DNA: TGTGCCAGTAGTATGGAAGGAGGAAGGAATCAGCCCCAGCATTTT. Protein: CASSMEGGRNQPQHF.

The chain combines TRBV14 with TRBJ2-5; 7 bases align to TRBD2. Trimming took 4 bases from V and 1 from J; bases not matched to a gene: 6. From germline, CDR1 is SGHDN and CDR2 FVKESK. This CDR3 region has 15 residues. The CDR3 is CASSLSAGPQETQYF. The CDR3 coding sequence is TGTGCCAGCAGCCTTTCAGCGGGGCCCCAAGAGACCCAGTACTTC.

The J gene is TRBJ1-1, the V gene TRBV4-1; no reliable D call. CDR1 and CDR2 from the germline V gene are MGHRA and YSYEKL. There are 11 residues in the CDR3. V shed 0 bases and J shed 11 bases, with 7 bases lying between them. In DNA, the CDR3 is TGCGCCAGCAGCCAAGAGAAGAGGGCTTTCTTT. As protein: CASSQEKRAFF.

As to this clone: Germline and junction disagree at one end, which may indicate a read error. The V gene is TRBV10-3, the J gene TRBJ2-1; 9 positions agree with TRBD2. The germline V gene has CDR1 ENHRY and CDR2 SYGVKD. The CDR3 has 11 residues. The CDR3 coding sequence is TGTGCCATCATAGAGCGGGGGGAGCGGTTCTTC. Translating gives CAIIERGERFF.

This chain connects TRBV28 to TRBJ2-3, with TRBD2 identical over 9 bases. Trimming cost V 5 bases and J 4 bases; bases outside gene matches: 7. The CDR3 contains 15 residues. Looked up from germline, CDR1 is MDHEN and CDR2 is SYDVKM. As DNA, the CDR3 is TGTGCCAGCAGTCTTAGCGGGAGAGTTTCAGATACGCAGTATTTT. It specifies CASSLSGRVSDTQYF.

The chain combines TRBV18 with TRBJ1-1; TRBD1 aligns across 7 bases. V was pared by 2 bases and J by 8 bases, with 8 bases of the junction left unmatched. This CDR3 is 14 amino acids long. CDR1 is KGHSH and CDR2 is LQKENI in the germline V gene. DNA of the CDR3: TGTGCCAGCTCACCAAGGAACAGGGGCCAAGAAGCTTTCTTT. Protein sequence: CASSPRNRGQEAFF.

The V gene is TRBV9, the J gene TRBJ1-5; 7 bases agree with TRBD1. V lost 3 bases to trimming and J lost 0 bases; unmatched junction nucleotides: 3. The CDR3 contains 15 residues. The germline V gene has CDR1 SGDLS and CDR2 YYNGEE. CDR3 residues: CASSAQGYSNQPQHF. DNA of the CDR3: TGTGCCAGCAGCGCACAGGGGTATAGCAATCAGCCCCAGCATTTT.

The rearrangement uses TRBV6-5 and TRBJ1-1; D call uncertain. This CDR3 contains 13 residues. Germline assignment: CDR1 MNHEY and CDR2 SVGAGI. Trimming shortened V by 10 bases and J by 1 base, and 13 bases separated the two germline ends. The CDR3 sequence is CAINRDTNTEAFF. The CDR3 bases are TGTGCCATCAATCGAGATACGAACACTGAAGCTTTCTTT.

This chain links TRBV5-6 with TRBJ2-2; no clear D gene. Trimming shortened V by 0 bases and J by 5 bases, and 5 bases separated the two germline ends. The CDR3 extends over 13 amino acids. Germline V gene lookup returns CDR1 SGHDT and CDR2 YYEEEE. DNA of the CDR3: TGTGCCAGCAGCTTGGGTGGGACCGGGGAGCTGTTTTTT. The encoded protein is CASSLGGTGELFF.

This rearrangement joins TRBV5-1 to TRBJ1-4, with D possibly matching TRBD1 (5 bases). The CDR3 spans 15 residues. The germline CDR1 and CDR2 sequences are SGHRS and YFSETQ. Trimming stripped 4 bases from V and 4 bases from J, with 14 bases between. The CDR3 here is CASSTGTLDNEKLFF. CDR3 bases: TGCGCCAGCAGCACCGGGACTCTGGATAATGAAAAACTGTTTTTT.

This chain joins TRBV7-6 and TRBJ2-3; maybe TRBD2 (6 bases). The CDR3 is 16 amino acids. Germline loops: CDR1 SGHVS, CDR2 FNYEAQ. Between the trimmed V and J ends, which lost 2 bases and 2 bases, there was a span of 14 bases. CDR3 amino acids: CASSLTEQDYTDTQYF. The DNA for the CDR3 is TGTGCCAGCAGCTTAACGGAACAGGACTACACAGATACGCAGTATTTT.

The chain is built from TRBV6-1 and TRBJ1-3; D call uncertain. V was pared by 3 bases and J by 0 bases, with 9 bases between. Germline V gene lookup returns CDR1 MNHNS and CDR2 SASEGT. The CDR3 has 15 amino acids. The CDR3 sequence is CASSDLGSSGNTIYF. The CDR3 DNA follows: TGTGCCAGCAGTGATTTGGGCAGCTCTGGAAACACCATATATTTT.

The CDR3 reads CASSYRNHGYTF. The CDR3 DNA reads as TGTGCCAGCAGTTATCGGAACCATGGCTACACCTTC. The chain uses TRBV6-5 and TRBJ1-2; D gene unclear. The ends were cut back, 3 bases at V and 6 bases at J, with 8 bases in the middle. CDR1 and CDR2 (germline): MNHEY, SVGAGI. The CDR3 runs to 12 residues.

The chain has TRBV19 and TRBJ2-7; tentatively, D is TRBD1 (6 bases). The CDR3 runs 14 residues. The V end lost 3 bases, the J end lost 1 base, and 10 bases lay between the germline ends. Per the germline V gene, CDR1 is LNHDA and CDR2 is SQIVND (reference sequence). The CDR3 coding sequence is TGTGCCAGTAGTATGCAGGGGCTATCCTACGAGCAGTACTTC. This sequence encodes CASSMQGLSYEQYF.

The rearrangement links TRBV27 to TRBJ2-3; D is possibly TRBD1 or TRBD2 (5 bases each). The germline V and J ends were trimmed by 4 bases and 0 bases, with 14 bases remaining between them. Germline lookup yields CDR1 MNHEY and CDR2 SMNVEV (reference sequence). The CDR3 consists of 16 residues. The CDR3 DNA reads TGTGCCAGCAGTTCCCCCGGGACGGCGAGCACAGATACGCAGTATTTT. Amino acids: CASSSPGTASTDTQYF.

This chain joins TRBV19 and TRBJ1-1, with 7 bases that match TRBD1. Germline V CDR1 and CDR2: LNHDA, SQIVND (reference sequence). This CDR3 has 16 amino acids. V shed 0 bases, J shed 8 bases, and the junction held 12 bases outside the gene matches. The CDR3 reads CASSIDRTGSDNEAFF. For the CDR3, the DNA is TGTGCCAGTAGTATAGATCGGACAGGCTCAGACAACGAAGCTTTCTTT.

This chain links TRBV5-4 with TRBJ1-1; 8 bases are a match to TRBD1. The CDR3 runs 14 residues. Trimming took 3 bases from V and 4 from J; bases not matched to a gene: 5. Per germline, CDR1 SGHNT and CDR2 YYREEE (reference sequence). The CDR3 protein is CASSSLDRGTEAFF. The DNA for the CDR3 is TGTGCCAGCAGCTCCCTCGACAGGGGCACTGAAGCTTTCTTT. The full variable domain, rest sourced from reference TRBV5-4 and TRBJ1-1, is ETGVTQSPTHLIKTRGQQVTLRCSSQSGHNTVSWYQQALGQGPQFIFQYYREEENGRGNFPPRFSGLQFPNYSSELNVNALELDDSALYLCASSSLDRGTEAFFGQGTRLTVV.

V gene TRBV7-3 combines with J gene TRBJ1-1; a weak D match, TRBD1 (5 bases). The ends were cut back, 1 base at V and 4 bases at J, with 13 bases in the middle. The CDR3 has 15 amino acids. From germline, CDR1 is SGHTA and CDR2 FQGTGA. This chain's CDR3 is CASSLSNGGGTEAFF. In nucleotides, the CDR3 is TGTGCCAGCAGCTTAAGTAACGGGGGTGGCACTGAAGCTTTCTTT.

V is TRBV10-3 and J is TRBJ2-7; a weak D match, TRBD2 (6 bases). The CDR3 is 16 residues long. Trimming left V 2 bases short and J 3 bases short, with 17 bases between. Germline values: CDR1 ENHRY, CDR2 SYGVKD. The CDR3 region is CAISEGLAPAYYEQYF. The CDR3 DNA follows: TGTGCCATCAGTGAGGGGCTAGCGCCTGCTTACTACGAGCAGTACTTC.